Presented here are 16 T cell receptor beta chains from one specimen sequenced in a study of cytomegalovirus exposure and HLA in healthy donors. Clones were sequenced by immunoSEQ multiplex PCR, and TCRdb holds only the in-frame ones, with some missing. The sample carries roughly 300,000 clones, about 90% recorded once. The source material was PBMCs. The receptors here all came from a woman in her twenties or thirties in good health and CMV-seropositive.

The V and J genes are TRBV28 and TRBJ2-5, with D maybe TRBD2 (5 bases). Germline V gives CDR1 MDHEN, CDR2 SYDVKM. With 3 bases removed from V and 5 bases from J, the gap between germline ends came to 10 bases. There are 13 residues in the CDR3. The CDR3 bases are TGTGCCAGCAGTTTCCGGGGTAGGGAGACCCAGTACTTC. Translation: CASSFRGRETQYF. The variable domain in full, completed from reference TRBV28 and TRBJ2-5, reads DVKVTQSSRYLVKRTGEKVFLECVQDMDHENMFWYRQDPGLGLRLIYFSYDVKMKEKGDIPEGYSVSREKKERFSLILESASTNQTSMYLCASSFRGRETQYFGPGTRLLVL.

The chain carries TRBV2 and TRBJ1-1; the match to TRBD1 covers 9 bases. Trimming removed 6 bases from V and 5 bases from J; junction bases left unmatched: 7. CDR3 length equals 14 residues. The germline CDR1 and CDR2 sequences are SNHLY and FYNNEI. The CDR3 sequence: CASSPGQGDTEAFF. CDR3 coding DNA: TGTGCCAGCAGCCCGGGACAGGGTGATACTGAAGCTTTCTTT.

This clone was seen a handful of times. The chain recombines TRBV7-6 with TRBJ1-2; no clear D. Germline V CDR1 and CDR2: SGHVS, FNYEAQ. This CDR3 comprises 13 residues. Trimming took off 2 bases at V and 2 bases at J, with 6 bases between the two ends. CDR3 coding DNA: TGTGCCAGCAGCTTACCACTGAACTATGGCTACACCTTC. Its protein is CASSLPLNYGYTF. The full variable domain, rest sourced from reference TRBV7-6 and TRBJ1-2, is GAGVSQSPRYKVTKRGQDVALRCDPISGHVSLYWYRQALGQGPEFLTYFNYEAQQDKSGLPNDRFSAERPEGSISTLTIQRTEQRDSAMYRCASSLPLNYGYTFGSGTRLTVV.

This chain uses TRBV7-9 with TRBJ2-3; 7 nucleotides line up with TRBD2. The CDR3 length is 17 residues. Germline V gene sequence: CDR1 SEHNR, CDR2 FQNEAQ (reference sequence). The V and J ends lost 5 bases and 5 bases, in that order; junction bases with no gene match: 16. This chain's CDR3 is CASSPIIGDYVGDTQYF. The CDR3 nucleotides are TGTGCCAGCAGCCCTATAATCGGGGACTATGTTGGAGATACGCAGTATTTT.

This chain connects TRBV15 to TRBJ2-4; D remains ambiguous. Germline CDR1 is LNHNV and CDR2 is YYDKDF (reference sequence). CDR3 length: 16 residues. Trimming took 0 bases from V and 0 from J, leaving 9 bases between them. CDR3: CATSRDGPGAKNIQYF. The CDR3 nucleotides read TGTGCCACCAGCAGAGACGGCCCAGGAGCCAAAAACATTCAGTACTTC.

Here the CDR3 reads CASSVDPDFREQYF. The CDR3 coding sequence is TGTGCCAGCAGCGTAGATCCCGATTTCAGGGAGCAGTACTTC. The V and J genes are TRBV9 and TRBJ2-7; D gene uncertain. The CDR3 contains 14 residues. Germline assignment: CDR1 SGDLS and CDR2 YYNGEE. Trimming removed 0 bases from V and 7 bases from J, with 14 bases in between.

This chain uses TRBV7-3 with TRBJ1-1; D gene uncertain. V lost 1 base, J lost 3 bases, and 6 bases lay in between. CDR3 size: 13 residues. The germline V gene encodes CDR1 SGHTA and CDR2 FQGTGA. CDR3 nucleotides: TGTGCCAGCAGCTTAAGGTCAGACACTGAAGCTTTCTTT. Amino acids: CASSLRSDTEAFF.

The rearrangement links TRBV6-1 to TRBJ2-1; D is perhaps TRBD1 (5 bases). Per germline, CDR1 MNHNS and CDR2 SASEGT. The V and J ends lost 11 bases and 8 bases respectively, with 19 bases between them. This CDR3 is built from 13 residues. The CDR3 here is CACPRFQGDEQFF. The CDR3 DNA follows: TGTGCCTGCCCCCGTTTTCAGGGCGATGAGCAGTTCTTC.

The genes are TRBV6-4 and TRBJ1-6; D is unclear. Germline loops: CDR1 MRHNA, CDR2 SNTAGT. V lost 0 bases, J lost 9 bases, and 12 bases lay in between. The CDR3 spans 15 residues. The CDR3 DNA is TGTGCCAGCAGTGACTCGAGAAGGGTCGGTTCACCCCTCCACTTT. Its translation is CASSDSRRVGSPLHF.

V usage is TRBV5-1 and J usage is TRBJ2-4, with D maybe TRBD2 (6 bases). The CDR3 is 14 residues long. V shed 4 bases and J shed 9 bases, with 17 bases lying between them. Germline V gene sequence: CDR1 SGHRS, CDR2 YFSETQ. CDR3 amino acids: CASSPRPREVIQYF. The CDR3 bases are TGCGCCAGCAGCCCCAGGCCCAGGGAGGTCATTCAGTACTTC.

V is TRBV27 and J is TRBJ2-1, with D tentatively TRBD2 (6 bases). The CDR3 runs 17 residues. V gave up 4 bases and J gave up 0 bases, with 16 bases separating them. The germline V gene has CDR1 MNHEY and CDR2 SMNVEV (reference sequence). CDR3 loop: CASSSPRDWSSYNEQFF. The CDR3 DNA reads TGTGCCAGCAGTTCACCTCGGGACTGGAGCTCCTACAATGAGCAGTTCTTC.

V is TRBV7-9 and J is TRBJ2-7; D gene ambiguous. The V end was cut by 5 bases, the J end by 6 bases, with 17 bases between. Germline-derived CDR1 and CDR2 are SEHNR and FQNEAQ (reference sequence). The CDR3 is made up of 14 amino acids. CDR3: CASSPLTPRAEQYF. CDR3 nucleotides: TGTGCCAGCAGCCCCCTCACCCCACGGGCCGAGCAGTACTTC.

The chain recombines TRBV2 with TRBJ2-1; either TRBD1 or TRBD2 may fit D (5 bases each). Germline values: CDR1 SNHLY, CDR2 FYNNEI. Trimming shortened V by 6 bases and J by 5 bases, and 14 bases separated the two germline ends. This CDR3 spans 14 amino acids. The CDR3 bases are TGTGCCAGCAGCGCCCGGGACCCGGACAATGAGCAGTTCTTC. It translates to CASSARDPDNEQFF.

V usage is TRBV4-3 and J usage is TRBJ2-1, with TRBD2 matching 12 bases. This CDR3 spans 15 amino acids. Germline V gives CDR1 LGHNA, CDR2 YSLEER. The trim removed 4 bases at V and 8 bases at J, leaving 6 bases unmatched. The CDR3 protein is CASSPLAGGLDEQFF. The CDR3 region has the DNA TGCGCCAGCAGCCCCCTAGCGGGAGGGCTGGATGAGCAGTTCTTC.

This clone occurred once. An end of the junction does not agree with germline; a read error may underlie this. V and J are TRBV30 and TRBJ1-2; the match to TRBD1 covers 7 bases. Germline V CDR1 and CDR2: GTSNPN, SVGIG (reference sequence). This CDR3 has 12 residues. The CDR3 sequence is CAWSPRTGFTSF. For the CDR3, the DNA is TGTGCCTGGAGCCCGCGGACAGGTTTTACCTCCTTC.

J is TRBJ2-5 and V is TRBV11-2; the match to TRBD1 covers 10 bases. CDR3 length equals 14 residues. V trimming: 3 bases; J trimming: 5 bases; junction bases outside the gene matches: 3. From germline, CDR1 is SGHAT and CDR2 FQNNGV. CDR3 in amino acids: CASSLTGGWETQYF. CDR3 nucleotides: TGTGCCAGCAGCTTGACAGGGGGCTGGGAGACCCAGTACTTC. Based on the CDR3 plus reference TRBV11-2 and TRBJ2-5, the full variable domain is EAGVAQSPRYKIIEKRQSVAFWCNPISGHATLYWYQQILGQGPKLLIQFQNNGVVDDSQLPKDRFSAERLKGVDSTLKIQPAKLEDSAVYLCASSLTGGWETQYFGPGTRLLVL.